The 5 T cell receptor beta chains below come from one sample, sequenced in a study of identical twins. A single record per CDR3 protein comes from TCRdb applying MiXCR to the 5' RACE reads. The sample records around 1.7 million distinct CDR3 sequences, about 32% being singletons. The sequenced material came from cord blood. The receptors here all came from a newborn girl in good health.

This clonotype occurred a few times. The chain employs TRBV6-6 and TRBJ1-2, with TRBD1 as a possible D gene (5 bases). V was pared by 6 bases and J by 5 bases, with 22 bases between. Germline assignment: CDR1 MNHNY and CDR2 SVGAGI (reference sequence). The CDR3 is made up of 16 amino acids. The chain's CDR3 is CASSPSGGRPPYGYTF. As DNA, the CDR3 is TGTGCCAGCAGCCCCTCCGGGGGGAGGCCCCCTTATGGCTACACCTTC.

The chain joins TRBV20-1 to TRBJ2-1; 7 bases align to TRBD2. CDR1 DFQATT and CDR2 SNEGSKA come from the germline V gene (reference sequence). The CDR3 covers 15 residues. V shed 4 bases, J shed 4 bases, and the junction held 10 bases outside the gene matches. The CDR3 DNA reads TGCAGTGCTATTTCGACTAGCCTTACTTACAATGAGCAGTTCTTC. Amino acid sequence: CSAISTSLTYNEQFF.

A few counts support this clonotype. J is TRBJ2-1 and V is TRBV7-9, with D perhaps given as TRBD1 or TRBD2 (5 bases each). Germline CDR1 and CDR2: SEHNR and FQNEAQ (reference sequence). The CDR3 loop spans 16 amino acids. Trimming pared 2 bases from V and 3 bases from J, leaving 14 bases between. CDR3 sequence: CASSLIGTPRYNEQFF. The CDR3 DNA follows: TGTGCCAGCAGCTTAATCGGGACCCCGCGCTACAATGAGCAGTTCTTC. The variable domain in full, with the rest retrieved from reference TRBV7-9 and TRBJ2-1, is DTGVSQNPRHKITKRGQNVTFRCDPISEHNRLYWYRQTLGQGPEFLTYFQNEAQLEKSRLLSDRFSAERPKGSFSTLEIQRTEQGDSAMYLCASSLIGTPRYNEQFFGPGTRLTVL.

This clonotype came up once. The gene calls are TRBV7-9 and TRBJ1-3, with D possibly matching TRBD1 (5 bases). Trimming removed 11 bases at V and 4 bases at J, with 9 bases between. Germline values: CDR1 SEHNR, CDR2 FQNEAQ (reference sequence). The CDR3 has 11 residues. CDR3 residues: CAGARGNTIYF. In DNA form, the CDR3 reads TGTGCCGGGGCCAGGGGAAACACCATATATTTT.

Only one count was recorded for this clonotype. The chain uses TRBV6-6 and TRBJ2-7; D not certain. The CDR3 is 16 amino acids. Germline lookup yields CDR1 MNHNY and CDR2 SVGAGI (reference sequence). The germline V and J ends were trimmed by 3 bases and 0 bases, with 15 bases remaining between them. The CDR3 DNA reads TGTGCCAGCAGTTATTTAGCCAAAAGGAGCTCCTACGAGCAGTACTTC. Translated: CASSYLAKRSSYEQYF.